A single sample is the source of the 28 T cell receptor beta chains below, sequenced in a study of technical replicates of blood from several donors (dated by TCRdb to about 2017). Receptor amplification or capture employed the immunoSEQ multiplex PCR assay. This is the immuneACCESS table as TCRdb keeps it, with only in-frame sequences that have V and J called. A part of the clones is gone; compared with another copy, unresolved V genes explain less than half, and the rest is unexplained. In this sample the table shows around 84,000 clones, about 92% of which occur a single time. Of the sample, around 0.24% falls within the top ten clones. Sequencing used T cells isolated from PBMCs. These receptors originate from a human donor in good health.

The V call is TRBV11-3, the J call TRBJ2-1; 7 nucleotides match TRBD2. Looked up from germline, CDR1 is SGHNT and CDR2 is YENEEA. The CDR3 loop spans 14 amino acids. J lost 5 bases, V lost 4 bases, and 5 bases had no gene match. This CDR3 reads CASSSDGTNNEQFF. The CDR3 DNA is TGTGCCAGCAGCTCAGATGGGACTAACAATGAGCAGTTCTTC.

V is TRBV7-9 and J is TRBJ1-1; D might be TRBD1 (5 bases). The germline CDR1 and CDR2 sequences are SEHNR and FQNEAQ (reference sequence). The CDR3 contains 12 residues. The V end lost 5 bases, the J end lost 5 bases, and 9 bases lay between the germline ends. The CDR3 DNA sequence: TGTGCCAGCAGCATCCGGGGGACTGAAGCTTTCTTT. Encoded protein: CASSIRGTEAFF.

V gene TRBV5-1 combines with J gene TRBJ1-4; 10 bases fit TRBD1. With 4 bases clipped from V and 0 bases from J, the junction kept 6 bases outside the gene matches. Germline CDR1 is SGHRS and CDR2 is YFSETQ. The CDR3 runs 17 residues. In nucleotides, the CDR3 is TGCGCCAGCAGCAACCACGGACAGGGGGCAACTAATGAAAAACTGTTTTTT. Its translation is CASSNHGQGATNEKLFF.

In its sample, this clone was seen a few times. The chain uses TRBV9 and TRBJ1-6; 8 positions agree with TRBD1. The CDR3 is 16 residues long. Germline-derived CDR1 and CDR2 are SGDLS and YYNGEE. The V segment lost 2 bases and the J segment 14 bases; nucleotides outside the gene matches: 15. CDR3 loop: CASSVRLETGDQSLHF. CDR3 nucleotide sequence: TGTGCCAGCAGCGTCCGTCTTGAGACAGGGGACCAGTCCCTCCACTTT.

This clone was counted once. The rearrangement links TRBV18 to TRBJ2-5; 10 bases are shared with TRBD2. This CDR3 region has 16 residues. Trimming removed 2 bases from V and 2 bases from J; junction bases left unmatched: 5. Germline V gives CDR1 KGHSH, CDR2 LQKENI. The DNA for the CDR3 is TGTGCCAGCTCACCAGGAGTACTAGCGGGGCAAGAGACCCAGTACTTC. The encoded protein is CASSPGVLAGQETQYF.

The genes are TRBV13 and TRBJ1-5; no reliable D call. V lost 0 bases to trimming and J lost 4 bases, with 4 bases between them. CDR3 length: 13 amino acids. CDR1 is PRHDT, CDR2 FYEKMQ, per germline (reference sequence). CDR3 loop: CASSLGPNQPQHF. The CDR3 DNA follows: TGTGCCAGCAGCTTAGGCCCTAATCAGCCCCAGCATTTT. Looking up the rest from reference TRBV13 and TRBJ1-5 gives the full variable domain: AAGVIQSPRHLIKEKRETATLKCYPIPRHDTVYWYQQGPGQDPQFLISFYEKMQSDKGSIPDRFSAQQFSDYHSELNMSSLELGDSALYFCASSLGPNQPQHFGDGTRLSIL.

This chain links TRBV28 with TRBJ1-2; D uncertain. V gave up 3 bases and J gave up 5 bases, with 7 bases separating them. Germline V gene lookup returns CDR1 MDHEN and CDR2 SYDVKM. The CDR3 is 12 residues long. CDR3 amino acids: CASSFSLYGYTF. The CDR3 region has the DNA TGTGCCAGCAGTTTTTCCTTATATGGCTACACCTTC.

This chain uses TRBV7-9 with TRBJ2-1; TRBD2 agrees at 7 bases. The germline V gene encodes CDR1 SEHNR and CDR2 FQNEAQ (reference sequence). This CDR3 is built from 16 residues. Germline trimming cut 0 bases from V and 7 bases from J; bases unmatched to any gene: 9. For the CDR3, the DNA is TGTGCCAGCAGCTTAGCCACAAAGGGACTAAGGAATGAGCAGTTCTTC. This codes for CASSLATKGLRNEQFF.

This chain uses TRBV11-1 with TRBJ2-5, with D tentatively TRBD1 (6 bases). Germline CDR1 SGHAT, CDR2 FQDESV (reference sequence). This CDR3 has 19 residues. Trimming cost V 2 bases and J 2 bases, with 24 bases left between them. CDR3 DNA: TGTGCCAGCAGCTTAAAGCGTATGACAGGATCCTACATTCAAGAGACCCAGTACTTC. Encoded protein: CASSLKRMTGSYIQETQYF.

This chain uses TRBV11-1 with TRBJ1-1, with 7 bases matching TRBD1. The CDR3 totals 14 residues. The germline V gene has CDR1 SGHAT and CDR2 FQDESV (reference sequence). V dropped 5 bases and J dropped 5; count of bases not matched to a gene: 8. CDR3 protein: CASSPYRGGTEAFF. The CDR3 DNA sequence: TGTGCCAGCAGCCCTTACAGGGGTGGGACTGAAGCTTTCTTT.

V and J are TRBV11-2 and TRBJ2-7; 7 bases line up with TRBD2. With 3 bases clipped from V and 5 bases from J, the junction kept 7 bases outside the gene matches. The CDR3 is 14 amino acids. Germline V lookup: CDR1 SGHAT, CDR2 FQNNGV. The CDR3 DNA follows: TGTGCCAGCAGCTTCTCCGGGGGACTAAACGAGCAGTACTTC. This encodes CASSFSGGLNEQYF. Together with reference TRBV11-2 and TRBJ2-7, the CDR3 gives the full variable domain: EAGVAQSPRYKIIEKRQSVAFWCNPISGHATLYWYQQILGQGPKLLIQFQNNGVVDDSQLPKDRFSAERLKGVDSTLKIQPAKLEDSAVYLCASSFSGGLNEQYFGPGTRLTVT.

This chain links TRBV5-4 with TRBJ2-5; 15 nucleotides match TRBD2. Trimming cost V 3 bases and J 5 bases; bases outside gene matches: 2. The CDR3 totals 15 residues. From germline, CDR1 is SGHNT and CDR2 YYREEE (reference sequence). The CDR3 nucleotides read TGTGCCAGCAGCTGGGGACTAGCGGGAGGTGAGACCCAGTACTTC. Protein product: CASSWGLAGGETQYF.

The chain employs TRBV5-5 and TRBJ1-4; 8 bases are shared with TRBD1. V gave up 6 bases and J gave up 10 bases; unmatched junction bases: 8. In germline, CDR1 is SGHKS, CDR2 YYEKEE (reference sequence). The CDR3 extends over 13 amino acids. The CDR3 here is CASNPGGEGKLFF. CDR3 sequence (DNA): TGTGCCAGCAACCCAGGGGGCGAGGGAAAACTGTTTTTT.

The chain couples TRBV5-6 to TRBJ1-3; maybe TRBD1 (5 bases). The length of the CDR3 is 14 residues. Germline V lookup: CDR1 SGHDT, CDR2 YYEEEE. Trimming stripped 4 bases from V and 2 bases from J, with 10 bases between. CDR3 amino acids: CASSPTAAGNTIYF. The CDR3 DNA follows: TGTGCCAGCAGCCCGACAGCCGCTGGAAACACCATATATTTT.

The chain joins TRBV9 to TRBJ2-5; unclear D gene. Trimming stripped 7 bases from V and 2 bases from J, with 12 bases between. Germline assignment: CDR1 SGDLS and CDR2 YYNGEE. The CDR3 is made up of 13 amino acids. The CDR3 loop is CASSDTLQETQYF. In nucleotides, the CDR3 is TGTGCCAGCTCCGACACCTTACAAGAGACCCAGTACTTC.

This chain joins TRBV5-1 and TRBJ2-1; TRBD1 agrees at 10 bases. The length of the CDR3 is 15 residues. With V trimmed by 0 bases and J by 4 bases, 1 base remained unmatched. The germline gives CDR1 SGHRS, CDR2 YFSETQ. CDR3 residues: CASSLVGQGYNEQFF. Written as DNA, the CDR3 is TGCGCCAGCAGCTTGGTGGGACAGGGGTACAATGAGCAGTTCTTC.

The CDR3 loop is CASSLAVGFLGRVTGELFF. CDR3 bases: TGTGCCAGCAGCTTAGCAGTTGGGTTTCTAGGGCGGGTCACCGGGGAGCTGTTTTTT. The chain employs TRBV7-2 and TRBJ2-2; TRBD2 is a possible D gene (5 bases). Germline-derived CDR1 and CDR2 are SGHTA and FQGNSA. The CDR3 has 19 residues. V was trimmed by 0 bases and J by 4 bases, leaving 21 bases between them.

The rearrangement links TRBV29-1 to TRBJ1-2, with no clear D. Per the germline V gene, CDR1 is SQVTM and CDR2 is ANQGSEA. This CDR3 region has 13 residues. V gave up 5 bases and J gave up 0 bases, with 10 bases separating them. CDR3 sequence (DNA): TGCAGCGTTATGAGAGAAGCTAACTATGGCTACACCTTC. Its protein is CSVMREANYGYTF.

V usage is TRBV9 and J usage is TRBJ1-2, with unresolved D. This CDR3 spans 17 amino acids. Germline assignment: CDR1 SGDLS and CDR2 YYNGEE. Trimming removed 4 bases from V and 3 bases from J, with 22 bases in between. The CDR3 region is CASSPSGGGNGDYGYTF. CDR3 DNA sequence: TGTGCCAGCAGCCCCTCAGGTGGAGGGAACGGGGACTATGGCTACACCTTC.

The V and J genes are TRBV11-2 and TRBJ1-3; weak D call: TRBD1 (6 bases). Trimming removed 2 bases at V and 1 base at J, with 15 bases between. From germline, CDR1 is SGHAT and CDR2 FQNNGV. The CDR3 has 17 residues. CDR3 DNA sequence: TGTGCCAGCAGCTTACGGCTGGGACATAGTTCTGGAAACACCATATATTTT. Its protein product is CASSLRLGHSSGNTIYF.

The J gene is TRBJ1-3, the V gene TRBV11-2; D gene unclear. This CDR3 region has 17 residues. CDR1 and CDR2 from the germline V gene are SGHAT and FQNNGV. With 1 base removed from V and 4 bases from J, the gap between germline ends came to 17 bases. Written as DNA, the CDR3 is TGTGCCAGCAGCTTAGTTGTGGGGAGGAAATCCGGAAACACCATATATTTT. Translation gives CASSLVVGRKSGNTIYF.

The J gene is TRBJ2-6, the V gene TRBV7-8; TRBD1 aligns across 7 bases. V lost 5 bases and J lost 3; bases outside the gene matches: 4. The germline gives CDR1 SGHVS, CDR2 FQNEAQ. The CDR3 runs to 15 residues. The CDR3 here is CASSLTGVGANVLTF. CDR3 DNA sequence: TGTGCCAGCAGCCTCACAGGGGTTGGGGCCAACGTCCTGACTTTC.

The gene calls are TRBV11-2 and TRBJ1-2; D gene ambiguous. Germline values: CDR1 SGHAT, CDR2 FQNNGV. CDR3 length: 13 residues. Trimming removed 1 base from V and 4 bases from J, with 7 bases in between. The CDR3 nucleotides read TGTGCCAGCAGCTTAGGGGGAGCCTATGGCTACACCTTC. Its translation is CASSLGGAYGYTF.

The chain links TRBV27 to TRBJ2-7, with 13 bases matching TRBD2. The CDR3 is made up of 17 amino acids. CDR1 and CDR2 from the germline V gene are MNHEY and SMNVEV (reference sequence). Trimming took 5 bases from V and 1 from J; bases not matched to a gene: 8. The CDR3, as DNA: TGTGCCAGCAGTCACTACGGACTAGCGGGAGAATCCTACGAGCAGTACTTC. Protein product: CASSHYGLAGESYEQYF.

The CDR3 coding sequence is TGTGCCAGCAAGCCGGGGAACTCGAACAATGAGCAGTTCTTC. This translates into CASKPGNSNNEQFF. The chain joins TRBV6-5 to TRBJ2-1; perhaps TRBD2 as D (5 bases). Between the trimmed V and J ends, which lost 7 bases and 5 bases, there was a span of 15 bases. Germline V CDR1 and CDR2: MNHEY, SVGAGI. CDR3 size: 14 residues.

CDR3 DNA sequence: TGTGCCAGTAGTAGACTAGCGGGAGGGCCTGGGACAGATACGCAGTATTTT. It yields the protein CASSRLAGGPGTDTQYF. This chain links TRBV19 with TRBJ2-3; 14 nucleotides line up with TRBD2. The germline V gene encodes CDR1 LNHDA and CDR2 SQIVND (reference sequence). The CDR3 sequence is 17 residues long. V lost 4 bases and J lost 3; bases outside the gene matches: 6.

The chain links TRBV6-1 to TRBJ2-7; a weak D match, TRBD2 (5 bases). CDR3 length: 13 amino acids. The V gene lost 7 bases and the J gene lost 6 bases, with 16 bases spanning the gap. Germline V gives CDR1 MNHNS, CDR2 SASEGT. For the CDR3, the DNA is TGTGCCAGCACCATGGACTTGGACGGCGAGCAGTACTTC. This sequence encodes CASTMDLDGEQYF.

V and J are TRBV27 and TRBJ2-7, with 10 bases lining up with TRBD2. The length of the CDR3 is 15 residues. The ends lost 2 bases at V and 7 bases at J; junction bases unmatched: 8. CDR1 is MNHEY, CDR2 SMNVEV, per germline (reference sequence). The CDR3 loop reads CASSLGSGRAWEQYF. CDR3 DNA sequence: TGTGCCAGCAGTTTAGGGAGCGGGAGGGCTTGGGAGCAGTACTTC.